The 11 T cell receptor beta chains listed next were all sequenced from one sample in a study of T-cell reconstitution after alpha-beta-depleted transplantation in children. Unique molecular identifiers were incorporated during preparation of the TCRbeta library. Each CDR3 protein is one row after TCRdb ran MiXCR on the PCR reads. The sample carries about 540,000 distinct CDR3 sequences, 15% to 20% recorded once. Specimen: PBMCs from the stem cell graft donor, collected from the stem cell graft. These receptors came from a human donor who donated a stem cell graft to a child with acute lymphoblastic leukemia.

The CDR3 coding sequence is TGTGCCAGCGCATGGACTAGCGGGAATCTCAATGAGCAGTTCTTC. This sequence encodes CASAWTSGNLNEQFF. This chain joins TRBV6-2 or TRBV6-3 and TRBJ2-1; 12 nucleotides align to TRBD2. The CDR3 length is 15 residues. Germline V gene sequence: CDR1 MNHEY, CDR2 SVGEGT. The V gene end was trimmed by 8 bases and the J gene end by 6 bases; junction bases not matched to a gene: 8.

The chain joins TRBV5-1 to TRBJ1-6, with a possible D match to TRBD1 (5 bases). The V gene lost 0 bases and the J gene lost 0 bases, with 13 bases spanning the gap. This CDR3 comprises 18 residues. Germline CDR1 reads SGHRS; CDR2 reads YFSETQ. CDR3 loop: CASSLDVYRSSYNSPLHF. The CDR3 DNA reads as TGCGCCAGCAGCTTGGATGTGTACAGGAGCTCCTATAATTCACCCCTCCACTTT.

Many counts were recorded for this clonotype. The chain links TRBV27 to TRBJ1-1; D gene ambiguous. Trimming cost V 4 bases and J 4 bases, with 4 bases left between them. CDR3 length equals 11 residues. Looked up from germline, CDR1 is MNHEY and CDR2 is SMNVEV (reference sequence). CDR3: CASSSPTEAFF. CDR3 in DNA: TGTGCCAGCAGTTCACCCACTGAAGCTTTCTTT.

This chain links TRBV7-6 with TRBJ2-7; the match to TRBD2 covers 15 bases. Germline values: CDR1 SGHVS, CDR2 FNYEAQ. CDR3 length equals 15 residues. V shed 5 bases, J shed 5 bases, and the junction held 4 bases outside the gene matches. The CDR3 is CASSEGLAGGDEQYF. In nucleotides, the CDR3 is TGTGCCAGCAGCGAGGGACTAGCGGGAGGTGACGAGCAGTACTTC. The full variable domain, with the rest looked up from reference TRBV7-6 and TRBJ2-7, is GAGVSQSPRYKVTKRGQDVALRCDPISGHVSLYWYRQALGQGPEFLTYFNYEAQQDKSGLPNDRFSAERPEGSISTLTIQRTEQRDSAMYRCASSEGLAGGDEQYFGPGTRLTVT.

This clonotype was observed a handful of times. This sequence joins TRBV5-1 and TRBJ2-7; 11 nucleotides match TRBD2. Germline trimming cut 6 bases from V and 0 bases from J; bases unmatched to any gene: 8. The length of the CDR3 is 16 residues. Per the germline V gene, CDR1 is SGHRS and CDR2 is YFSETQ. CDR3 bases: TGCGCCAGCACGACCAGAGGGACTAGCGGCTCCTACGAGCAGTACTTC. This codes for CASTTRGTSGSYEQYF.

The chain carries TRBV10-3 and TRBJ1-1; D perhaps matches TRBD1 (5 bases). The CDR3 covers 11 residues. The germline CDR1 and CDR2 sequences are ENHRY and SYGVKD. Trimming shortened V by 9 bases and J by 1 base, and 6 bases separated the two germline ends. In DNA form, the CDR3 reads TGTGCCATTGGACAGAACACTGAAGCTTTCTTT. Its translation is CAIGQNTEAFF.

The chain carries TRBV24-1 and TRBJ2-4; no definite D call. The V gene's germline CDR1 is KGHDR and CDR2 SFDVKD. Trimming removed 3 bases at V and 3 bases at J, with 11 bases between. CDR3 size: 15 residues. The CDR3 sequence: CATSDTRRLKNIQYF. CDR3 DNA sequence: TGTGCCACCAGTGATACGCGCAGACTCAAAAACATTCAGTACTTC.

This chain links TRBV29-1 with TRBJ1-2; D might be TRBD1 (5 bases). From germline, CDR1 is SQVTM and CDR2 ANQGSEA. This CDR3 is 12 amino acids long. Trimming took 4 bases from V and 6 from J, leaving 12 bases between them. CDR3 protein: CSVGRGRDGYTF. The CDR3, as DNA: TGCAGCGTTGGGCGGGGACGTGATGGCTACACCTTC.

This clonotype was seen only a few times. V and J are TRBV12-3 or TRBV12-4 and TRBJ2-7, with D possibly matching TRBD1 (5 bases). This CDR3 has 14 amino acids. Trimming left V 7 bases short and J 0 bases short, with 13 bases between. DNA of the CDR3: TGTGCCAGCACCCTGGGGCTGGTCTCCTACGAGCAGTACTTC. Protein product: CASTLGLVSYEQYF.

J is TRBJ1-4 and V is TRBV9; D call uncertain. V dropped 3 bases and J dropped 0 bases, with 12 bases sitting between them. This CDR3 is built from 16 residues. CDR1 is SGDLS, CDR2 YYNGEE, per germline. In DNA, the CDR3 is TGTGCCAGCAGCGCCACTACTCACGCAACTAATGAAAAACTGTTTTTT. Its translation is CASSATTHATNEKLFF. The full variable domain, in which reference TRBV9 and TRBJ1-4 provide the parts outside the CDR3, is DSGVTQTPKHLITATGQRVTLRCSPRSGDLSVYWYQQSLDQGLQFLIQYYNGEERAKGNILERFSAQQFPDLHSELNLSSLELGDSALYFCASSATTHATNEKLFFGSGTQLSVL.

The sample holds a few counts of this clonotype. V gene TRBV25-1 combines with J gene TRBJ2-3; 9 bases are a match to TRBD2. With 5 bases clipped from V and 0 bases from J, the junction kept 3 bases outside the gene matches. The length of the CDR3 is 15 residues. The germline V gene has CDR1 MGHDK and CDR2 SYGVNS. CDR3 DNA: TGTGCCAGCAGTCGACTAGCGGAGAGCACAGATACGCAGTATTTT. The encoded protein is CASSRLAESTDTQYF.